This T cell receptor beta chain was identified during a study of identical twins. Overall study results and limits: Twins' surplus sharing was weaker for beta out-of-frame sequences.

V trimming: 3 bases; J trimming: 3 bases; junction bases outside the gene matches: 1. CDR1 is LGHNA and CDR2 is YSLEER in the germline V gene. The CDR3 runs to 15 residues. TCRdb re-analysed the 5' RACE reads in MiXCR, keeping a single row per CDR3 protein. Altogether approximately 410,000 distinct CDR3 sequences are present, roughly 18% being singletons, with the ten largest covering around 10%. This clonotype was recorded a few times. Its antigen remains unknown. This receptor was obtained from a man between 50 and 59 years old in good health. The rearrangement links TRBV4-3 to TRBJ2-2; 10 nucleotides line up with TRBD2. The material sequenced was naive T cells sorted from blood. CDR3 DNA sequence: TGCGCCAGCAGCCAGCTAGCGGGGGACACCGGGGAGCTGTTTTTT. Its translation is CASSQLAGDTGELFF.